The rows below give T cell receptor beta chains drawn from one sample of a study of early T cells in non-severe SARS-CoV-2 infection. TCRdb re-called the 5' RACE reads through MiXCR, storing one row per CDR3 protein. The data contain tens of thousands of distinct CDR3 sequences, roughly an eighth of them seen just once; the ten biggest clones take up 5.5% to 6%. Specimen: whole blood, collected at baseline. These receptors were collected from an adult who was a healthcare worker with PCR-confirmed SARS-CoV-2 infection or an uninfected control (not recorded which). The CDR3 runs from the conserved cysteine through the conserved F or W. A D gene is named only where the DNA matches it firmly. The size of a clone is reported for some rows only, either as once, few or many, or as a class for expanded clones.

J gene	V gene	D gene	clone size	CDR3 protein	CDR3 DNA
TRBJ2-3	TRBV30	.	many	CAWSVLDIGGTQYF	TGTGCCTGGAGTGTACTGGACATTGGCGGTACGCAGTATTTT
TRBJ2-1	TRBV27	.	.	CASSLSRGRNEQFF	TGTGCCAGCAGTTTATCCCGCGGGCGGAATGAGCAGTTCTTC
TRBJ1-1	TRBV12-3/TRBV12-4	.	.	CASSESTFSEAFF	TGTGCCAGCAGTGAGTCGACCTTCTCTGAAGCTTTCTTT
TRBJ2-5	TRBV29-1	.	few	CSVSGRTVQETQYF	TGCAGCGTTAGCGGACGGACGGTACAAGAGACCCAGTACTTC
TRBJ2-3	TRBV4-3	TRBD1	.	CASSKGAKDTQYF	TGCGCCAGCAGCAAGGGGGCTAAGGATACGCAGTATTTT
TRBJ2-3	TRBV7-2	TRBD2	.	CASSSIRLAGGLTDTQYF	TGTGCCAGCAGCTCGATAAGACTAGCGGGAGGGCTCACAGATACGCAGTATTTT
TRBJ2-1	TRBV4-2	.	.	CASSPHLRDRAEQFF	TGTGCCAGCAGCCCCCATCTGAGGGACCGGGCTGAGCAGTTCTTC
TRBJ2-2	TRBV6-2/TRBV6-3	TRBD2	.	CASTRLAGPNTGELFF	TGTGCCAGCACGCGACTAGCGGGACCGAACACCGGGGAGCTGTTTTTT
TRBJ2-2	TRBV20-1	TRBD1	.	CSARVQGAGNTGELFF	TGCAGTGCTAGAGTTCAGGGGGCTGGGAACACCGGGGAGCTGTTTTTT
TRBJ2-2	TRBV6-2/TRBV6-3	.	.	CASSDQGYGTGELFF	TGTGCCAGCAGTGACCAGGGATATGGCACCGGGGAGCTGTTTTTT
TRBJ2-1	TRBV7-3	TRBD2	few	CASSLTSGRSNEQFF	TGTGCCAGCAGCTTGACTAGCGGGAGAAGCAATGAGCAGTTCTTC
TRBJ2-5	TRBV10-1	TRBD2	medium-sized	CASSGGARETQYF	TGCGCCAGCAGCGGGGGGGCCCGAGAGACCCAGTACTTC
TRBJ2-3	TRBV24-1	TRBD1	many	CATSEPQGGTDTQYF	TGTGCCACCAGTGAGCCGCAGGGGGGCACAGATACGCAGTATTTT
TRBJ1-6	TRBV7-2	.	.	CASSQSSGRGYNSPLHF	TGTGCCAGCAGCCAATCATCAGGGAGGGGATATAATTCACCCCTCCACTTT
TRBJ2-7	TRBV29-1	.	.	CSGTAYEQYF	TGCAGCGGTACAGCCTACGAGCAGTACTTC
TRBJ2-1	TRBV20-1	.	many	CSARDSREYNEQFF	TGCAGTGCTAGAGATTCCCGGGAATACAATGAGCAGTTCTTC
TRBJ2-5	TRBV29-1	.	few	CSARFAVETQYF	TGCAGCGCGAGGTTTGCTGTGGAGACCCAGTACTTC
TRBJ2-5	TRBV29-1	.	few	CSVEKGGAFETQYF	TGCAGCGTGGAAAAGGGGGGTGCATTTGAGACCCAGTACTTC
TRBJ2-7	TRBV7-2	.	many	CASSLVPGLSYEQYF	TGTGCCAGCAGCTTAGTCCCCGGGCTTTCCTACGAGCAGTACTTC
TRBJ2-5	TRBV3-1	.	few	CASSGTSAETQYF	TGTGCCAGCAGCGGAACTAGTGCCGAGACCCAGTACTTC
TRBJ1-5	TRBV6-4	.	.	CASSDSNGQPQHF	TGTGCCAGCAGTGACTCGAACGGTCAGCCCCAGCATTTT
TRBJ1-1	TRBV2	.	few	CASRVGTEAFF	TGTGCCAGCAGGGTAGGGACTGAAGCTTTCTTT
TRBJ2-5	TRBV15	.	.	CATSRVQGETQYF	TGTGCCACCAGCAGAGTCCAGGGGGAGACCCAGTACTTC
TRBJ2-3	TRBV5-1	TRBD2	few	CASSQAGTSGGAATDTQYF	TGCGCCAGCAGCCAAGCCGGGACTAGCGGGGGGGCCGCCACAGATACGCAGTATTTT
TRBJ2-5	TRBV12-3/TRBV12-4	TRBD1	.	CASRPGTGGYEETQYF	TGTGCCAGCAGACCTGGGACAGGGGGATATGAGGAGACCCAGTACTTC
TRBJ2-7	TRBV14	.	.	CASSQARAHEQYF	TGTGCCAGCAGCCAAGCCAGGGCCCACGAGCAGTACTTC
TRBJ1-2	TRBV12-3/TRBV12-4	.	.	CASSRRGIGYGYTF	TGTGCCAGCAGTCGAAGAGGGATTGGCTATGGCTACACCTTC
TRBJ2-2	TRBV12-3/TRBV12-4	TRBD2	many	CASRTGTRSTGELFF	TGTGCCAGCAGAACCGGGACTAGAAGCACCGGGGAGCTGTTTTTT
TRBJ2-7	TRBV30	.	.	CAWSVKWSEQYF	TGTGCCTGGAGTGTAAAGTGGAGCGAGCAGTACTTC
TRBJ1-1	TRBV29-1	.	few	CSGGTMLNTEAFF	TGCAGCGGTGGGACTATGTTAAACACTGAAGCTTTCTTT
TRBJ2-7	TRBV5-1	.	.	CASSTQGSPREQYF	TGCGCCAGCAGCACCCAGGGATCTCCTCGCGAGCAGTACTTC
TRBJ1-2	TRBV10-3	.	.	CAISETGKNGYTF	TGTGCCATCAGTGAGACAGGGAAAAATGGCTACACCTTC
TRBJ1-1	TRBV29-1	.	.	CSVGGGFF	TGCAGCGTCGGCGGGGGTTTCTTT
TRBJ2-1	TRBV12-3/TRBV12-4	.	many	CASRSAGRGHEQFF	TGTGCCAGCAGGTCAGCGGGGAGGGGGCATGAGCAGTTCTTC
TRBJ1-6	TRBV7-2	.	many	CASSFYGITLLSPLHF	TGTGCCAGCAGCTTCTACGGCATTACATTGCTCTCACCCCTCCACTTT
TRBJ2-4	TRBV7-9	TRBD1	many	CASSFTGGGDKNIQYF	TGTGCCAGCAGCTTTACAGGGGGCGGGGACAAAAACATTCAGTACTTC
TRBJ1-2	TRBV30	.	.	CAWSGGSLRRLYGYTF	TGTGCCTGGAGTGGCGGGAGCTTGAGGCGGTTGTATGGCTACACCTTC
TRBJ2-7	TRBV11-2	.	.	CASSLFGLLQSSYEQYF	TGTGCCAGCAGCTTATTTGGGTTGCTCCAGAGCTCCTACGAGCAGTACTTC
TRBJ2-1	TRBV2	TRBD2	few	CASSEFLAGEQFF	TGTGCCAGCAGTGAGTTCCTAGCGGGAGAGCAGTTCTTC
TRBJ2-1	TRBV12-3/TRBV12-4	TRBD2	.	CASTRLAGGLRSEQFF	TGTGCCAGCACCAGACTAGCGGGGGGCCTCCGGAGTGAGCAGTTCTTC
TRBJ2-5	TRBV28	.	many	CASNPAELQETQYF	TGTGCCAGTAACCCCGCCGAACTTCAAGAGACCCAGTACTTC
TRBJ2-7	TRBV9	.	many	CASSVAAGWAYEQYF	TGTGCCAGCAGCGTAGCGGCAGGGTGGGCCTACGAGCAGTACTTC
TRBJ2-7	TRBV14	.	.	CASSQVAGEQYF	TGTGCCAGCAGCCAGGTAGCCGGCGAGCAGTACTTC
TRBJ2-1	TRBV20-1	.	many	CSARESVNEQFF	TGCAGTGCCCGGGAATCGGTGAATGAGCAGTTCTTC
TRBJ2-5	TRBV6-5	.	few	CASSPSGSPGETQYF	TGTGCCAGCAGCCCAAGCGGCTCCCCGGGGGAGACCCAGTACTTC
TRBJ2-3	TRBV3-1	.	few	CASSQGLGTDTQYF	TGTGCCAGCAGCCAAGGGCTCGGCACAGATACGCAGTATTTT
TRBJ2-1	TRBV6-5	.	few	CASSYFPIGAEQFF	TGTGCCAGCAGTTACTTCCCTATAGGTGCTGAGCAGTTCTTC
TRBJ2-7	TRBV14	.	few	CASSQAGAFYEQYF	TGTGCCAGCAGCCAAGCCGGGGCTTTCTACGAGCAGTACTTC
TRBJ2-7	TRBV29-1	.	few	CSVEVGPYEQYF	TGCAGCGTTGAAGTGGGGCCCTACGAGCAGTACTTC
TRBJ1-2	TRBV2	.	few	CASRGGGYGYTF	TGTGCCAGCAGAGGGGGAGGCTATGGCTACACCTTC
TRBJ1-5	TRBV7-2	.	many	CASSLSRGFVQPQHF	TGTGCCAGCAGCTTGAGCCGGGGGTTCGTTCAGCCCCAGCATTTT
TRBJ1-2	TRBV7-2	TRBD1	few	CASSLVPGQGAYGYTF	TGTGCCAGCAGCTTAGTACCCGGACAGGGGGCCTATGGCTACACCTTC
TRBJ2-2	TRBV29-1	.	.	CSAGRAGELFF	TGCAGCGCCGGGCGGGCCGGGGAGCTGTTTTTT
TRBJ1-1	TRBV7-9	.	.	CASSPEGTEAFF	TGTGCCAGCAGTCCGGAGGGAACTGAAGCTTTCTTT
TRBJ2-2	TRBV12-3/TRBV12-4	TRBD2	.	CASSFAMLAGAAGELFF	TGTGCCAGCAGTTTCGCAATGCTAGCGGGAGCGGCCGGGGAGCTGTTTTTT
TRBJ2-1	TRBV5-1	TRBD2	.	CASSLQGGGDNEQFF	TGCGCCAGCAGCTTGCAAGGCGGGGGAGACAATGAGCAGTTCTTC
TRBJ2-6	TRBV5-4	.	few	CASSLVWGGGANVLTF	TGTGCCAGCAGCTTGGTATGGGGCGGTGGGGCCAACGTCCTGACTTTC